Listed below are T cell receptor beta chains from one sample, sequenced in a study of cytomegalovirus exposure and HLA in healthy donors. Sequencing used immunoSEQ multiplex PCR; TCRdb keeps in-frame clones, though not all of them. The profile shows about 110,000 clones, approximately 86% of them singletons. Sequencing was carried out using PBMCs. These receptors were taken from a man aged 35-49 years in good health and CMV-seronegative. CDR3s include the opening cysteine and the closing phenylalanine or tryptophan.

v_gene	j_gene	CDR3aa
TRBV6-5	TRBJ2-6	CASSYRRGSGANVLTF
TRBV2	TRBJ2-1	CASPRGLAGGSEQFF
TRBV7-9	TRBJ2-7	CASSSGGSSYEQYF
TRBV4-1	TRBJ2-2	CASSQQAPNTGELFF
TRBV5-4	TRBJ1-6	CASSTRQGSGYNSPLHF
TRBV18	TRBJ1-1	CASSSTGDSQAFF
TRBV25-1	TRBJ2-5	CASSETSPGLQETQYF
TRBV29-1	TRBJ1-1	CSVLRGQLNTEAFF
TRBV30	TRBJ1-5	CAWSDAGGLDQPQHF
TRBV5-1	TRBJ1-6	CASSSGQGSAPLHF
TRBV25-1	TRBJ1-3	CASSELGILRETIYF
TRBV7-9	TRBJ2-3	CASSFDRGPNTQYF
TRBV2	TRBJ1-2	CASRGTGRGYTF
TRBV5-6	TRBJ1-2	CASSRGSTGGYTF
TRBV7-6	TRBJ1-1	CASSLSLDTEAFF
TRBV7-9	TRBJ2-5	CASSKGRVETQYF
TRBV28	TRBJ1-6	CASRYQGGQNSPLHF
TRBV25-1	TRBJ1-6	CASSGDSRDNSPLHF
TRBV11-2	TRBJ2-3	CASSLGVQETDTQYF
TRBV30	TRBJ1-2	CAWSRDGARGYTF
TRBV7-2	TRBJ2-2	CASSPRQLNTGELFF
TRBV10-3	TRBJ2-6	CAIRGTGAGANVLTF
TRBV5-1	TRBJ2-3	CASSIRDGADTQYF
TRBV27	TRBJ1-6	CASLASNNSPLHF
TRBV6-1	TRBJ2-6	CASSEGQGSGANVLTF
TRBV7-9	TRBJ1-6	CASSFTGDYNSPLHF
TRBV29-1	TRBJ2-5	CSVAHEETQYF
TRBV5-1	TRBJ1-6	CASSLGVDSPLHF
TRBV7-2	TRBJ1-3	CASSRRTGDSGNTIYF
TRBV30	TRBJ2-5	CACRGQAETQYF
TRBV5-3	TRBJ1-2	CARSPMLGQGPYGYTF
TRBV10-3	TRBJ2-7	CAASGQGVHEQYF
TRBV5-1	TRBJ2-5	CASSYAGTGAEIGVETQYF
TRBV19	TRBJ1-2	CASSIRDRTSGYTF
TRBV30	TRBJ2-3	CAWRARDRARDTQYF
TRBV6-1	TRBJ1-1	CASSEVPGGRDTEAFF
TRBV5-6	TRBJ1-3	CASSLNRGSSGNTIYF
TRBV9	TRBJ2-3	CASSVVDWRRGTDTQYF
TRBV18	TRBJ1-4	CASSSGTGGTNEKLFF
TRBV9	TRBJ2-7	CASSVGSGDTYEQYF
TRBV25-1	TRBJ1-5	CASSPPGGRQPQHF
TRBV19	TRBJ1-4	CASSVGQGATNEKLFF
TRBV7-2	TRBJ2-5	CASSLMETGRETQYF
TRBV7-6	TRBJ2-7	CASSSAGGDEQYF
TRBV19	TRBJ1-1	CASSKGGSTEAFF
TRBV6-5	TRBJ2-3	CASSYGLAGGTDTQYF
TRBV9	TRBJ1-4	CASSVEGQGEKLFF
TRBV4-2	TRBJ1-2	CASSQDRDSSYGYTF
TRBV10-2	TRBJ1-5	CASSEAWAGNQPQHF
TRBV6-5	TRBJ1-2	CASTRGVDYGYTF
TRBV27	NA	CASSFRSGGTYEQYF
TRBV7-7	TRBJ2-1	CASSLNGGLASEQFF
TRBV6-5	TRBJ1-6	CASSYSRVPSPLHF
TRBV11-3	TRBJ2-1	CASSLDLQGINEQFF
TRBV6-4	TRBJ2-7	CASMSPGQCYEQYF